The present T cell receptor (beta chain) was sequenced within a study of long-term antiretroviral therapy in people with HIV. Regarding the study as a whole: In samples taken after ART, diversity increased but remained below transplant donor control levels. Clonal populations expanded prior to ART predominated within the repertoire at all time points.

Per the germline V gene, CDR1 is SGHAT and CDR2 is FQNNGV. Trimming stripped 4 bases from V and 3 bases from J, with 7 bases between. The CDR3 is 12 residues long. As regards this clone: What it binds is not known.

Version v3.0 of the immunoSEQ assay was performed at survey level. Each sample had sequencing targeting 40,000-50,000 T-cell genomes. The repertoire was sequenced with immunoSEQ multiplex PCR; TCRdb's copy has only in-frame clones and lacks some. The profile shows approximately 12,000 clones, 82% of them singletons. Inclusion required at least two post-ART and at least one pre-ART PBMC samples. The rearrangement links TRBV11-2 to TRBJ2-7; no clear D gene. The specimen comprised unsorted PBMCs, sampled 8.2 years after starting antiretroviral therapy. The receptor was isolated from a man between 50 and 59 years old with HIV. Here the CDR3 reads CASSSHSYEQYF. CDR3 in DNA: TGTGCCAGCAGCTCACACAGCTACGAGCAGTACTTC.